This TCR beta chain stems from a study of cytomegalovirus exposure and HLA in healthy donors. Remarks on this clone: Its antigen is undetermined.

Germline loops: CDR1 ENHRY, CDR2 SYGVKD. The trim removed 8 bases at V and 5 bases at J, leaving 2 bases unmatched. The CDR3 contains 11 residues. Use of 60 Vbeta and 13 Jbeta primers characterized the PCR. How the authors handled the data: Unique TCR beta chains totaled about 78 million in a later count, with some 10 million of them shared. The data were produced by immunoSEQ multiplex PCR, yet TCRdb's version contains in-frame clones alone and is incomplete. That table gives V, J and clone size, and the DNA gave D and trimming. The table lists some 150,000 clones, about 78% of them singletons. Points from the study as a whole: There were some V segments, including TRBV6-2 and TRBV6-3, excluded as indistinguishable. Sequencing likely produced, as an artifact, a cluster of highly shared sequence variants.

The V call is TRBV10-3, the J call TRBJ1-1, with 7 bases fitting TRBD1. The sequence was obtained from a male donor in good health and CMV-seronegative. Sequenced sample: PBMCs. The CDR3 protein is CAIQGETEAFF. CDR3 sequence (DNA): TGTGCCATCCAGGGGGAGACTGAAGCTTTCTTT.